This TCR beta chain was profiled in a study of blood T cell repertoires in COVID-19. The assay was immunoSEQ multiplex PCR, and TCRdb's table has in-frame clones only and misses some. The sample yields 200,000 to 300,000 clones, 70% to 90% seen once. Trimming left V 4 bases short and J 0 bases short, with 13 bases between. This CDR3 comprises 15 residues. Germline CDR1 is SQVTM and CDR2 is ANQGSEA. The gene calls are TRBV29-1 and TRBJ2-1; possibly TRBD2 for D (5 bases). The TCR sequence derives from a woman aged 40 to 50 with acute COVID-19. The sequencing sample was made of PBMCs or T cells enriched from blood (not recorded which). The CDR3 spells CSVASAASSYNEQFF. CDR3 DNA: TGCAGCGTTGCATCAGCGGCGAGCTCCTACAATGAGCAGTTCTTC.